This is a list of T cell receptor beta chains from one sample in a study of shared clonotypes between healthy human individuals. Using immunoSEQ multiplex PCR, the repertoire was profiled, and TCRdb retains in-frame clones only, with some absent. The sample lists hundreds of thousands of clones; approximately 79% were seen once. Sequencing was performed on memory CD4+ T cells sorted from blood. The source of these receptors is a woman in her 30s in good health. Both conserved end residues are part of each CDR3. A D gene is named only where the DNA matches it firmly. A clone size is listed for some rows: how often the clone was seen (once, few, many), or a class if it is expanded.

d_call: TRBD1
cdr3_length: 14
v_call: TRBV27
clone_size: .
j_call: TRBJ2-7
cdr3_aa: CASSWDRGDYEQYF
cdr3_nt: TGTGCCAGCAGTTGGGACAGGGGGGACTACGAGCAGTACTTC

d_call: TRBD2
cdr3_length: 13
v_call: TRBV2
clone_size: .
j_call: TRBJ2-1
cdr3_aa: CASEREHYNEQFF
cdr3_nt: TGTGCCAGCGAGCGGGAACACTACAATGAGCAGTTCTTC

d_call: TRBD2
cdr3_length: 22
v_call: TRBV4-1
clone_size: once
j_call: TRBJ2-7
cdr3_aa: CASSQDLLSGTSPPLVTYEQYF
cdr3_nt: TGCGCCAGCAGCCAAGACTTGCTCTCGGGGACTAGCCCCCCTTTGGTTACCTACGAGCAGTACTTC

d_call: .
cdr3_length: 15
v_call: TRBV6-4
clone_size: .
j_call: TRBJ2-7
cdr3_aa: CASSESGSEHYEQYF
cdr3_nt: TGTGCCAGCAGCGAATCGGGATCCGAACACTACGAGCAGTACTTC

d_call: .
cdr3_length: 12
v_call: TRBV4-1
clone_size: few
j_call: TRBJ2-4
cdr3_aa: CASSQMYDIQYF
cdr3_nt: TGCGCCAGCAGCCAAATGTACGACATTCAGTACTTC

d_call: .
cdr3_length: 14
v_call: TRBV28
clone_size: .
j_call: TRBJ1-2
cdr3_aa: CASSLPGLNYGYTF
cdr3_nt: TGTGCCAGCAGTCTCCCGGGGTTGAACTATGGCTACACCTTC

d_call: .
cdr3_length: 15
v_call: TRBV11-2
clone_size: .
j_call: TRBJ2-3
cdr3_aa: CASSLQSVRSDTQYF
cdr3_nt: TGTGCCAGCAGCCTACAGTCCGTCCGATCAGATACGCAGTATTTT

d_call: .
cdr3_length: 12
v_call: TRBV2
clone_size: .
j_call: TRBJ1-4
cdr3_aa: CASSEVREKLFF
cdr3_nt: TGTGCCAGCAGTGAAGTGAGGGAAAAACTGTTTTTT

d_call: TRBD2
cdr3_length: 15
v_call: TRBV18
clone_size: .
j_call: TRBJ2-3
cdr3_aa: CASSPVLAGTDTQYF
cdr3_nt: TGTGCCAGCTCACCAGTACTAGCGGGGACAGATACGCAGTATTTT

d_call: TRBD2
cdr3_length: 15
v_call: TRBV6-6
clone_size: once
j_call: TRBJ2-7
cdr3_aa: CASTDTAGGPLEQYF
cdr3_nt: TGTGCCAGCACCGACACCGCGGGAGGGCCTCTCGAGCAGTACTTC

d_call: TRBD2
cdr3_length: 15
v_call: TRBV29-1
clone_size: .
j_call: TRBJ2-3
cdr3_aa: CSVGGGFSSTDTQYF
cdr3_nt: TGCAGCGTTGGCGGGGGATTTTCTAGCACAGATACGCAGTATTTT

d_call: .
cdr3_length: 14
v_call: TRBV5-1
clone_size: .
j_call: TRBJ1-5
cdr3_aa: CASSLGQIDGPQHF
cdr3_nt: TGCGCCAGCAGCTTGGGACAGATTGATGGGCCCCAGCATTTT

d_call: .
cdr3_length: 12
v_call: TRBV7-2
clone_size: .
j_call: TRBJ1-5
cdr3_aa: CASTQGAQPQHF
cdr3_nt: TGTGCCAGCACCCAAGGAGCTCAGCCCCAGCATTTT

d_call: TRBD1
cdr3_length: 17
v_call: TRBV12-5
clone_size: .
j_call: TRBJ2-1
cdr3_aa: CASGLGQGRRDGNEQFF
cdr3_nt: TGTGCTAGTGGTCTAGGACAGGGACGACGGGATGGGAATGAGCAGTTCTTC

d_call: .
cdr3_length: 14
v_call: TRBV6-1
clone_size: .
j_call: TRBJ2-2
cdr3_aa: CASRRPVGPGELFF
cdr3_nt: TGTGCCAGCAGGCGCCCGGTTGGCCCCGGGGAGCTGTTTTTT

d_call: .
cdr3_length: 15
v_call: TRBV11-2
clone_size: many
j_call: TRBJ1-1
cdr3_aa: CASSSGRTMNTEAFF
cdr3_nt: TGTGCCAGCAGCTCAGGCCGAACGATGAACACTGAAGCTTTCTTT

d_call: .
cdr3_length: 14
v_call: TRBV28
clone_size: .
j_call: TRBJ1-4
cdr3_aa: CASSRQQLNEKLFF
cdr3_nt: TGTGCCAGCAGTCGACAGCAACTTAATGAAAAACTGTTTTTT

d_call: .
cdr3_length: 18
v_call: TRBV28
clone_size: .
j_call: TRBJ2-3
cdr3_aa: CASSSISHRTRRGSTQYF
cdr3_nt: TGTGCCAGCAGTTCCATTTCGCATCGGACCCGCCGAGGGTCGACGCAGTATTTT

d_call: TRBD2
cdr3_length: 16
v_call: TRBV7-9
clone_size: .
j_call: TRBJ2-7
cdr3_aa: CASSLAGSGSGYEQYF
cdr3_nt: TGTGCCAGCAGCTTAGCGGGTAGCGGGAGCGGTTACGAGCAGTACTTC

d_call: .
cdr3_length: 13
v_call: TRBV29-1
clone_size: .
j_call: TRBJ1-1
cdr3_aa: CSPGGLSGAEAFF
cdr3_nt: TGCAGCCCAGGAGGGTTGTCGGGGGCTGAAGCTTTCTTT

d_call: TRBD1
cdr3_length: 15
v_call: TRBV6-6
clone_size: .
j_call: TRBJ2-6
cdr3_aa: CASNRGLTGANVLTF
cdr3_nt: TGTGCCAGCAACAGGGGGTTGACGGGGGCCAACGTCCTGACTTTC

d_call: .
cdr3_length: 15
v_call: TRBV6-5
clone_size: .
j_call: TRBJ1-4
cdr3_aa: CASSYSPGENEKLFF
cdr3_nt: TGTGCCAGCAGTTACTCTCCAGGGGAAAATGAAAAACTGTTTTTT

d_call: .
cdr3_length: 15
v_call: TRBV7-9
clone_size: few
j_call: TRBJ2-7
cdr3_aa: CASSLGPLDIYEQYF
cdr3_nt: TGTGCCAGCAGCTTGGGCCCCCTAGATATTTACGAGCAGTACTTC

d_call: TRBD1
cdr3_length: 16
v_call: TRBV28
clone_size: .
j_call: TRBJ1-1
cdr3_aa: CATSGTGPFMNTEAFF
cdr3_nt: TGTGCCACCTCCGGGACAGGGCCCTTTATGAACACTGAAGCTTTCTTT

d_call: .
cdr3_length: 15
v_call: TRBV6-6
clone_size: .
j_call: TRBJ2-6
cdr3_aa: CASSRRESGANVLTF
cdr3_nt: TGTGCCAGCAGTCGCAGGGAGTCTGGGGCCAACGTCCTGACTTTC

d_call: .
cdr3_length: 13
v_call: TRBV28
clone_size: .
j_call: TRBJ1-2
cdr3_aa: CASSSQLSYGYTF
cdr3_nt: TGTGCCAGCAGTTCCCAGCTGAGCTATGGCTACACCTTC

d_call: TRBD1
cdr3_length: 16
v_call: TRBV5-1
clone_size: .
j_call: TRBJ2-7
cdr3_aa: CASSVGFGTGDREQYF
cdr3_nt: TGCGCCAGCAGCGTCGGATTCGGGACAGGGGATCGCGAGCAGTACTTC

d_call: TRBD1
cdr3_length: 15
v_call: TRBV5-1
clone_size: few
j_call: TRBJ1-2
cdr3_aa: CASSSGTGLNYGYTF
cdr3_nt: TGCGCCAGCAGCTCTGGGACAGGGTTGAACTATGGCTACACCTTC

d_call: TRBD1
cdr3_length: 16
v_call: TRBV5-1
clone_size: .
j_call: TRBJ1-1
cdr3_aa: CASSPQLTGGYTEAFF
cdr3_nt: TGCGCCAGCAGCCCACAATTGACAGGGGGCTACACTGAAGCTTTCTTT

d_call: .
cdr3_length: 13
v_call: TRBV5-6
clone_size: .
j_call: TRBJ2-7
cdr3_aa: CASSFGRGGEQYF
cdr3_nt: TGTGCCAGCAGCTTCGGCAGGGGGGGCGAGCAGTACTTC

d_call: .
cdr3_length: 15
v_call: TRBV2
clone_size: many
j_call: TRBJ2-7
cdr3_aa: CASSIVAAPVNEQYF
cdr3_nt: TGTGCCAGCAGTATCGTAGCGGCCCCTGTTAATGAGCAGTACTTC

d_call: .
cdr3_length: 15
v_call: TRBV4-2
clone_size: few
j_call: TRBJ1-5
cdr3_aa: CASSQSDRRDQPQHF
cdr3_nt: TGTGCCAGCAGCCAATCCGACAGGAGGGATCAGCCCCAGCATTTT

d_call: .
cdr3_length: 14
v_call: TRBV30
clone_size: .
j_call: TRBJ2-7
cdr3_aa: CACNSGLVNYEQYF
cdr3_nt: TGTGCCTGTAATTCGGGACTCGTAAACTACGAGCAGTACTTC

d_call: .
cdr3_length: 15
v_call: TRBV12-1
clone_size: few
j_call: TRBJ2-7
cdr3_aa: CASSRLTRITYEQYF
cdr3_nt: TGTGCCAGCAGCCGGCTCACGAGAATCACCTACGAGCAGTACTTC

d_call: .
cdr3_length: 16
v_call: TRBV10-1
clone_size: .
j_call: TRBJ2-3
cdr3_aa: CASSEPGLGSTDTQYF
cdr3_nt: TGCGCCAGCAGTGAGCCCGGACTCGGGAGCACAGATACGCAGTATTTT

d_call: .
cdr3_length: 18
v_call: TRBV28
clone_size: .
j_call: TRBJ2-6
cdr3_aa: CASRGGPGRPSGANVLTF
cdr3_nt: TGTGCCAGCAGGGGCGGACCGGGACGCCCCTCTGGGGCCAACGTCCTGACTTTC

d_call: TRBD1
cdr3_length: 17
v_call: TRBV11-2
clone_size: .
j_call: TRBJ1-1
cdr3_aa: CASSWGQYNGMTTEAFF
cdr3_nt: TGTGCCAGCAGCTGGGGACAGTATAACGGGATGACCACTGAAGCTTTCTTT

d_call: .
cdr3_length: 13
v_call: TRBV6-1
clone_size: .
j_call: TRBJ1-5
cdr3_aa: CASSSQSNQPQHF
cdr3_nt: TGTGCCAGCAGTTCCCAAAGCAATCAGCCCCAGCATTTT

d_call: .
cdr3_length: 13
v_call: TRBV28
clone_size: .
j_call: TRBJ2-5
cdr3_aa: CASSLSQVKTQYF
cdr3_nt: TGTGCCAGCAGTTTATCACAGGTGAAGACCCAGTACTTC

d_call: .
cdr3_length: 16
v_call: TRBV7-3
clone_size: .
j_call: TRBJ2-2
cdr3_aa: CASSFSSSGTGGELFF
cdr3_nt: TGTGCCAGCAGCTTCTCTTCTAGCGGGACAGGCGGGGAGCTGTTTTTT

d_call: .
cdr3_length: 13
v_call: TRBV7-2
clone_size: .
j_call: TRBJ2-3
cdr3_aa: CASSFTHTDTQYF
cdr3_nt: TGTGCCAGCAGCTTCACCCACACAGATACGCAGTATTTT

d_call: TRBD2
cdr3_length: 15
v_call: TRBV11-2
clone_size: .
j_call: TRBJ2-5
cdr3_aa: CASSLDLAGKETQYF
cdr3_nt: TGTGCCAGCAGCTTAGATTTAGCGGGGAAAGAGACCCAGTACTTC

d_call: .
cdr3_length: 11
v_call: TRBV18
clone_size: once
j_call: TRBJ2-3
cdr3_aa: CASSPVDTQYF
cdr3_nt: TGTGCCAGCTCACCGGTTGATACGCAGTATTTT

d_call: .
cdr3_length: 15
v_call: TRBV28
clone_size: .
j_call: TRBJ1-5
cdr3_aa: CASSLWGGGNQPQHF
cdr3_nt: TGTGCCAGCAGTTTATGGGGAGGAGGCAATCAGCCCCAGCATTTT

d_call: .
cdr3_length: 12
v_call: TRBV12-5
clone_size: .
j_call: TRBJ2-7
cdr3_aa: CASGFRRYEQYF
cdr3_nt: TGTGCTAGTGGTTTCCGTCGCTACGAGCAGTACTTC

d_call: .
cdr3_length: 12
v_call: TRBV5-4
clone_size: .
j_call: TRBJ2-5
cdr3_aa: CASSLVGETQYF
cdr3_nt: TGTGCCAGCAGCTTGGTGGGGGAGACCCAGTACTTC

d_call: .
cdr3_length: 12
v_call: TRBV7-2
clone_size: .
j_call: TRBJ1-1
cdr3_aa: CASSFSGAEAFF
cdr3_nt: TGTGCCAGCAGCTTTTCAGGGGCTGAAGCTTTCTTT

d_call: .
cdr3_length: 14
v_call: TRBV6-1
clone_size: few
j_call: TRBJ2-3
cdr3_aa: CASSVYRVGDTQYF
cdr3_nt: TGTGCCAGCAGTGTCTATAGGGTTGGAGATACGCAGTATTTT

d_call: .
cdr3_length: 14
v_call: TRBV7-9
clone_size: .
j_call: TRBJ2-7
cdr3_aa: CASSLEYMGREQYF
cdr3_nt: TGTGCCAGCAGCTTGGAATATATGGGCCGCGAGCAGTACTTC